Sequencing of this T cell receptor beta chain was carried out in a study of blood T cell repertoires in COVID-19. Germline loops: CDR1 SGHVS, CDR2 FNYEAQ. CDR3 size: 13 residues. V was trimmed by 2 bases and J by 0 bases, leaving 5 bases between them. Generated by immunoSEQ multiplex PCR, the TCRdb table keeps only in-frame clones and is missing some. The table lists hundreds of thousands of clones, about 79% of them singletons. Recovered Cohort 3 donors showed two negative PCRs, clearance, or symptom resolution. The chain joins TRBV7-6 to TRBJ2-7; unclear D gene. This TCR was sampled from an older woman who had recovered from COVID-19. Sequencing input: PBMCs or T cells enriched from blood (not recorded which). CDR3 coding DNA: TGTGCCAGCAGCTTACCCAGCTCCTACGAGCAGTACTTC. This translates into CASSLPSSYEQYF.